The present T cell receptor beta chain was sequenced within a study of blood T cell repertoires in COVID-19. Across the whole study: T cells, B-cell-depleted T cells, or PBMCs provided the cDNA or gDNA that served as material.

Original processing methods: By means of reference gene primer amplification, nucleated cell counts were estimated. The assay was immunoSEQ multiplex PCR, and TCRdb's table has in-frame clones only and misses some. V and J calls and clone size are copied from that table; D and trimming were computed from the DNA. The table has about 160,000 clones, more than 75% seen once. Only one count was recorded for this clone. Trimming took 6 bases from V and 7 from J; bases not matched to a gene: 11. Germline V CDR1 and CDR2: MNHEY, SMNVEV (reference sequence). The CDR3 runs to 15 residues. The V call is TRBV27, the J call TRBJ1-4; TRBD1 matches 7 bases. The sample was peripheral blood. This TCR was recovered from a human donor with acute or convalescent COVID-19. The donor label of this sample is uncertain. CDR3 loop: CASSPYRQGGEKLFF. The CDR3 bases are TGTGCCAGCAGCCCGTATCGACAGGGAGGTGAAAAACTGTTTTTT.